A selection of T cell receptor beta chains follows, all from one sample in a study of blood T cell repertoires in COVID-19. The data were produced by immunoSEQ multiplex PCR, yet TCRdb's version contains in-frame clones alone and is incomplete. The table lists hundreds of thousands of clones, 70% to 90% of them singletons. The sequenced material came from PBMCs or T cells enriched from blood (not recorded which). The receptors derive from a woman between 40 and 50 years old with acute COVID-19. Each CDR3 is given without its conserved first and last residue.

len: 11
v_gene: TRBV6-5
CDR3aa: ASRRGYTDTQY

len: 13
v_gene: TRBV10-2
CDR3aa: ASSGRTGADTEAF

len: 15
v_gene: TRBV7-2
CDR3aa: ASSLLVQRGSYNEQF

len: 13
v_gene: TRBV3-1/TRBV3-2
CDR3aa: ASSHYTGFNEKLF

len: 14
v_gene: TRBV7-2
CDR3aa: ASSEGQGASSEKLF

len: 10
v_gene: TRBV30
CDR3aa: ACDRVNTEAF

len: 14
v_gene: TRBV4-1
CDR3aa: ASSQLGQGNTGELF

len: 12
v_gene: TRBV27
CDR3aa: ASATGGLGYEQY

len: 13
v_gene: TRBV3-1/TRBV3-2
CDR3aa: ASSQTGLPNQPQH

len: 12
v_gene: TRBV27
CDR3aa: ASSSRGGYYGYT

len: 12
v_gene: TRBV9
CDR3aa: ASSAQASNTEAF

len: 13
v_gene: TRBV15
CDR3aa: ATSRESEGTYEQY

len: 13
v_gene: TRBV7-7
CDR3aa: ASRSGTGSTGELF

len: 14
v_gene: TRBV3-1/TRBV3-2
CDR3aa: ASSQDRRTLNTEAF

len: 12
v_gene: TRBV5-4
CDR3aa: ASSSRVSGEKLF

len: 15
v_gene: TRBV5-1
CDR3aa: ASSLEPSGASTIEQF

len: 12
v_gene: TRBV5-1
CDR3aa: ASSYGGRTDTQY

len: 11
v_gene: TRBV18
CDR3aa: ASSPDSYNEQF

len: 15
v_gene: TRBV12-5
CDR3aa: ASGFGRGRDGNQPQH

len: 11
v_gene: TRBV2
CDR3aa: ASRRVLQETQY

len: 15
v_gene: TRBV28
CDR3aa: ASSISSRDRGSHGYT

len: 13
v_gene: TRBV5-1
CDR3aa: ASSLAGQKNTEAF

len: 14
v_gene: TRBV2
CDR3aa: ASSAQGGANTDTQY

len: 14
v_gene: TRBV7-8
CDR3aa: ASSQRPLTTVYEQY

len: 10
v_gene: TRBV3-1/TRBV3-2
CDR3aa: ASSQALYGYT

len: 11
v_gene: TRBV3-1/TRBV3-2
CDR3aa: ASSQGPVYEQY

len: 13
v_gene: TRBV9
CDR3aa: ASSPIQDRNTEAF

len: 14
v_gene: TRBV2
CDR3aa: ASRETRQGRGYGYT

len: 14
v_gene: TRBV5-4
CDR3aa: ASSAQQGANTGELF

len: 13
v_gene: TRBV6-1
CDR3aa: ASSEAVRGKYGYT

len: 13
v_gene: TRBV27
CDR3aa: ASSLPARGVHEQY

len: 16
v_gene: TRBV15
CDR3aa: ATSRDTLWSFGTDTQY

len: 14
v_gene: TRBV7-9
CDR3aa: ASSSPRQGAQSKLF

len: 13
v_gene: TRBV7-9
CDR3aa: ASRPTSGGQETQY

len: 10
v_gene: TRBV19
CDR3aa: ASSDQGAPQH

len: 13
v_gene: TRBV19
CDR3aa: ASSIRMTGVAEAF

len: 11
v_gene: TRBV9
CDR3aa: ASSSGTSNEQF

len: 10
v_gene: TRBV30
CDR3aa: AWRIFNEKLF

len: 14
v_gene: TRBV20-1
CDR3aa: SASVSGGALNNEQF

len: 14
v_gene: TRBV19
CDR3aa: ASSIGEAVSTDTQY

len: 14
v_gene: TRBV6-5
CDR3aa: ASSYSTGGRTGELF

len: 13
v_gene: TRBV2
CDR3aa: ASIPTQEYNSPLH

len: 11
v_gene: TRBV2
CDR3aa: ASSYDTPVGYT